The T cell receptor beta chain under discussion was sequenced for a study of shared clonotypes between healthy human individuals. Terminally differentiated effector memory CD45RA+ cells were excluded from the naive CD8 cells, which were CD45RO-negative and positively selected for CCR7. A note on this clone: Other DNA sequences in this specimen translate into the identical CDR3.

V was trimmed by 6 bases and J by 1 base, leaving 3 bases between them. The CDR3 is 12 residues long. CDR1 and CDR2 (germline): PRHDT, FYEKMQ (reference sequence). Measured with immunoSEQ multiplex PCR; TCRdb has only the in-frame clones, and not every one. The top ten clones hold under 2% of a sample with around 1.9 million clones, approximately 94% of them seen once. The sequencing input was naive CD8+ T cells from PBMCs. The TCR originated in a young man in good health. Some clones in this sample may be carry-over from other donors' samples. The chain couples TRBV13 to TRBJ2-2; D gene unclear. This CDR3 is CASSLNTGELFF. CDR3 nucleotides: TGTGCCAGCAGTTTGAACACCGGGGAGCTGTTTTTT.